This entry lists 12 T cell receptor beta chains sequenced from one sample in a study of T-cell memory formation after mild COVID-19. TCRdb used MiXCR to reprocess the 5' RACE reads, holding one entry per CDR3 protein. The profile shows 75,000 to 90,000 distinct CDR3 sequences, 14% of them singletons. Sequenced sample: PBMCs or a T cell subset sorted from them (not recorded which). Receptor source: an adult woman who had mild COVID-19 (a few samples of this study predate the infection). Cell type and time point are not known.

This clonotype was seen only a few times. The rearrangement joins TRBV9 to TRBJ2-7; the D gene is possibly TRBD2 (5 bases). With 5 bases removed from V and 1 base from J, the gap between germline ends came to 13 bases. This CDR3 comprises 14 residues. Germline loops: CDR1 SGDLS, CDR2 YYNGEE. The CDR3 DNA is TGTGCCAGCAGTCCCGGTGAGGGATCCTACGAGCAGTACTTC. Translated: CASSPGEGSYEQYF.

The rearrangement joins TRBV11-2 to TRBJ2-1, with TRBD2 as a possible D gene (5 bases). The V end lost 4 bases, the J end lost 12 bases, and 10 bases lay between the germline ends. Germline CDR1 SGHAT, CDR2 FQNNGV. This CDR3 is built from 11 residues. As DNA, the CDR3 is TGTGCCAGCAGCTCTAGCCTAGGGCAGTTCTTC. Translation gives CASSSSLGQFF.

The V gene is TRBV20-1, the J gene TRBJ2-1, with D unclear. The V and J ends lost 6 bases and 5 bases respectively, with 8 bases between them. Germline lookup yields CDR1 DFQATT and CDR2 SNEGSKA (reference sequence). This CDR3 has 11 residues. In DNA, the CDR3 is TGCAGTGCCAGCGCCCACAATGAGCAGTTCTTC. It yields the protein CSASAHNEQFF.

This clonotype was detected only a few times. The rearrangement uses TRBV18 and TRBJ2-3; 10 bases map to TRBD1. The CDR3 sequence is 16 residues long. V shed 3 bases, J shed 3 bases, and the junction held 6 bases outside the gene matches. Germline lookup yields CDR1 KGHSH and CDR2 LQKENI. The CDR3 protein is CASSPSGQGSTDTQYF. CDR3 nucleotides: TGTGCCAGCTCACCGTCGGGACAGGGGTCTACAGATACGCAGTATTTT.

Only a few counts were recorded for this clonotype. The chain employs TRBV7-9 and TRBJ2-3; 8 bases map to TRBD2. With V trimmed by 2 bases and J by 5 bases, 6 bases remained unmatched. There are 15 residues in the CDR3. Germline lookup yields CDR1 SEHNR and CDR2 FQNEAQ (reference sequence). The CDR3, as DNA: TGTGCCAGCAGCTTATACGGGGGGGCGAGAGATACGCAGTATTTT. Protein sequence: CASSLYGGARDTQYF.

The chain recombines TRBV19 with TRBJ1-2; D is perhaps TRBD1 (6 bases). Germline V gene sequence: CDR1 LNHDA, CDR2 SQIVND (reference sequence). The CDR3 contains 13 residues. The V end was cut by 4 bases, the J end by 7 bases, with 13 bases between. The CDR3, as DNA: TGTGCCAGTAGTACGGGTCACAGGGCTGGCTACACCTTC. Protein sequence: CASSTGHRAGYTF.

This clonotype was detected a few times. This chain joins TRBV2 and TRBJ2-3, with D possibly TRBD2 on 6 matching bases. The CDR3 sequence is 14 residues long. Per the germline V gene, CDR1 is SNHLY and CDR2 is FYNNEI. V was shortened by 0 bases and J by 5 bases, with 9 bases between the two germline ends. The chain's CDR3 is CASSEARGEDTQYF. CDR3 DNA: TGTGCCAGCAGTGAAGCGCGCGGGGAAGATACGCAGTATTTT. Full variable domain (remainder filled in from reference TRBV2 and TRBJ2-3): EPEVTQTPSHQVTQMGQEVILRCVPISNHLYFYWYRQILGQKVEFLVSFYNNEISEKSEIFDDQFSVERPDGSNFTLKIRSTKLEDSAMYFCASSEARGEDTQYFGPGTRLTVL.

The table lists this clonotype with a few counts. The V call is TRBV7-9, the J call TRBJ1-5, with D possibly being TRBD1 (5 bases). The germline gives CDR1 SEHNR, CDR2 FQNEAQ (reference sequence). The V and J ends lost 1 base and 0 bases respectively, with 7 bases between them. CDR3 size: 15 residues. The CDR3 sequence: CASSLVGDSNQPQHF. The CDR3 DNA sequence: TGTGCCAGCAGCTTAGTGGGGGATAGCAATCAGCCCCAGCATTTT.

This clonotype has only a few counts. This chain links TRBV3-1 with TRBJ2-1; 10 bases map to TRBD2. Germline V lookup: CDR1 LGHDT, CDR2 YNNKEL (reference sequence). V trimming: 2 bases; J trimming: 6 bases; junction bases outside the gene matches: 4. This CDR3 spans 15 amino acids. CDR3 sequence: CASSQLAGAFNEQFF. In nucleotides, the CDR3 is TGTGCCAGCAGCCAACTAGCGGGAGCCTTCAATGAGCAGTTCTTC.

This sequence joins TRBV4-1 and TRBJ2-3, with a weak D call TRBD2 (5 bases). CDR1 is MGHRA and CDR2 is YSYEKL in the germline V gene. The CDR3 runs 19 residues. V lost 3 bases and J 2 bases, leaving 24 bases between the germline ends. The CDR3 DNA is TGCGCCAGCAGCCAGCTAGAGCCACCTAGCACCACGACCACAGATACGCAGTATTTT. This gives the protein CASSQLEPPSTTTTDTQYF.

In this sample, this clonotype turned up a few times. V is TRBV20-1 and J is TRBJ1-2; TRBD1 matches at 7 bases. The CDR3 covers 15 residues. Germline values: CDR1 DFQATT, CDR2 SNEGSKA (reference sequence). V trimming: 3 bases; J trimming: 6 bases; junction bases outside the gene matches: 13. This CDR3 reads CSARVTGAGWNGYTF. The DNA of the CDR3 is TGCAGTGCTAGGGTTACAGGGGCAGGTTGGAATGGCTACACCTTC.

This clonotype was counted only a few times. This sequence joins TRBV10-3 and TRBJ2-1, with 9 bases identical to TRBD2. V lost 9 bases to trimming and J lost 4 bases; unmatched junction nucleotides: 4. This CDR3 comprises 13 residues. Per the germline V gene, CDR1 is ENHRY and CDR2 is SYGVKD. CDR3: CAILAGEYNEQFF. In nucleotides, the CDR3 is TGTGCCATATTAGCGGGGGAATACAATGAGCAGTTCTTC.